A single sample gave rise to the 29 T cell receptor beta chains below, sequenced in a study of blood T cell repertoires in COVID-19. The repertoire was sequenced with immunoSEQ multiplex PCR; TCRdb's copy has only in-frame clones and lacks some. The top ten clones hold 13% of a sample with around 160,000 clones, 80% of them seen once. The sequencing input was peripheral blood. The receptors here all came from a man aged 60-69 years with active or convalescent COVID-19.

The chain has TRBV11-2 and TRBJ1-6; 11 bases align to TRBD1. Unmatched junction bases numbered 1, after V lost 4 bases and J lost 8 bases. The CDR3 is made up of 14 amino acids. The germline gives CDR1 SGHAT, CDR2 FQNNGV. The CDR3 DNA reads TGTGCCAGCAGCTGGACAGGGGGCGATTCACCCCTCCACTTT. Protein: CASSWTGGDSPLHF.

This chain links TRBV21-1 with TRBJ1-5. TRBV21-1 is reported as a pseudogene. The CDR3 has 13 residues. The CDR3 DNA sequence: TGTGCCAGCTACGGCGGGGGAAGCCAGCCCCAGCATTTT. Translated: CASYGGGSQPQHF.

This clone was detected a few times. The chain recombines TRBV2 with TRBJ2-5; 12 nucleotides match TRBD2. Germline CDR1 and CDR2: SNHLY and FYNNEI. With V trimmed by 4 bases and J by 7 bases, 4 bases remained unmatched. This CDR3 is 14 amino acids long. This CDR3 is CASSATSGSVTQYF. The CDR3 DNA reads TGTGCCAGCAGTGCGACTAGCGGGAGCGTGACCCAGTACTTC.

This clone showed up just a few times. The J gene is TRBJ2-3, the V gene TRBV19; 7 bases align to TRBD2. Germline V gene lookup returns CDR1 LNHDA and CDR2 SQIVND (reference sequence). The CDR3 contains 15 residues. After removal of 0 bases from V and 6 bases from J, the junction contained 6 bases not matched to a gene. The CDR3 DNA sequence: TGTGCCAGTAGTATAGATCTACGGGAGGCGGATACGCAGTATTTT. Amino acid sequence: CASSIDLREADTQYF.

This rearrangement joins TRBV9 to TRBJ2-2; TRBD2 matches 10 bases. The CDR3 runs to 17 residues. Looked up from germline, CDR1 is SGDLS and CDR2 is YYNGEE. With 1 base clipped from V and 1 base from J, the junction kept 4 bases outside the gene matches. The CDR3 reads CASSVTGLAVNTGELFF. DNA for the CDR3: TGTGCCAGCAGCGTAACAGGACTAGCGGTGAACACCGGGGAGCTGTTTTTT. Using reference TRBV9 and TRBJ2-2 for the parts outside the CDR3, the full variable domain is DSGVTQTPKHLITATGQRVTLRCSPRSGDLSVYWYQQSLDQGLQFLIQYYNGEERAKGNILERFSAQQFPDLHSELNLSSLELGDSALYFCASSVTGLAVNTGELFFGEGSRLTVL.

The CDR3 reads CSASQPRGREETQYF. The CDR3 nucleotides read TGCAGTGCTAGTCAGCCCAGGGGGCGGGAGGAGACCCAGTACTTC. The chain has TRBV20-1 and TRBJ2-5; weak D call: TRBD1 (8 bases). Germline CDR1 is DFQATT and CDR2 is SNEGSKA (reference sequence). The CDR3 is made up of 15 amino acids. V was cut by 3 bases and J by 5 bases, with 19 bases left in between.

This sequence joins TRBV27 and TRBJ2-1; 7 positions match TRBD2. The length of the CDR3 is 16 residues. CDR1 and CDR2 from the germline V gene are MNHEY and SMNVEV (reference sequence). The V and J ends lost 6 bases and 0 bases, in that order; junction bases with no gene match: 8. The chain's CDR3 is CASRPLAGRSYNEQFF. For the CDR3, the DNA is TGTGCCAGCAGACCCTTAGCGGGCCGCTCCTACAATGAGCAGTTCTTC.

This clone was observed once. This chain joins TRBV3-1 (or the pseudogene TRBV3-2) and TRBJ2-6; 7 bases fit TRBD1. Germline loops: CDR1 LGHDT, CDR2 YNNKEL (reference sequence). This CDR3 comprises 17 residues. J lost 0 bases, V lost 5 bases, and 7 bases had no gene match. The CDR3: CASSGTAYSSGANVLTF. Here the CDR3 DNA reads TGTGCCAGCAGCGGGACAGCTTATTCCTCTGGGGCCAACGTCCTGACTTTC.

The chain is built from TRBV2 and TRBJ1-4; TRBD1 agrees at 9 bases. V was clipped by 0 bases and J by 8 bases; unmatched bases: 10. CDR1 is SNHLY, CDR2 FYNNEI, per germline. The CDR3 is 17 residues long. The CDR3 nucleotides read TGTGCCAGCAGTGAAGCCGGGACAGGGAGGGTTTTGGAAAAACTGTTTTTT. Encoded protein: CASSEAGTGRVLEKLFF.

The sample holds a few counts of this clone. The J gene is TRBJ1-2, the V gene TRBV30; TRBD1 aligns across 7 bases. V trimming: 2 bases; J trimming: 5 bases; junction bases outside the gene matches: 5. This CDR3 has 13 amino acids. The germline V gene has CDR1 GTSNPN and CDR2 SVGIG (reference sequence). The CDR3 spells CAWSRDRPYGYTF. The DNA of the CDR3 is TGTGCCTGGAGTAGGGACAGACCGTATGGCTACACCTTC.

The chain carries TRBV12-5 and TRBJ2-3; tentatively, D is TRBD2 (6 bases). The V end lost 7 bases, the J end lost 1 base, and 18 bases lay between the germline ends. Germline V gene data show CDR1 as LGHNT and CDR2 as FRNRAP. CDR3 length: 16 residues. The CDR3 sequence is CASAPAGDSRTDTQYF. CDR3 nucleotide sequence: TGTGCTAGTGCCCCGGCCGGGGACTCTCGCACAGATACGCAGTATTTT.

The V and J genes are TRBV7-3 and TRBJ1-5, with D unclear. This CDR3 is 14 amino acids long. The germline V gene encodes CDR1 SGHTA and CDR2 FQGTGA. V lost 6 bases, J lost 3 bases, and 12 bases lay in between. CDR3 region: CASRLGDLNQPQHF. Here the CDR3 DNA reads TGTGCCAGCAGGTTAGGAGATCTCAATCAGCCCCAGCATTTT.

This sequence joins TRBV9 and TRBJ2-1; 9 nucleotides align to TRBD2. The germline V gene encodes CDR1 SGDLS and CDR2 YYNGEE. The CDR3 contains 15 residues. The ends lost 2 bases at V and 8 bases at J; junction bases unmatched: 8. The CDR3 coding sequence is TGTGCCAGCAGCGTCCAGGTTAGCGGGAGTGATGAGCAGTTCTTC. Translating it yields CASSVQVSGSDEQFF.

This clone came up a few times. This chain joins TRBV7-9 and TRBJ2-1, with D perhaps matching TRBD1 (6 bases). Trimming removed 5 bases from V and 5 bases from J, with 16 bases in between. This CDR3 region has 15 residues. Per germline, CDR1 SEHNR and CDR2 FQNEAQ (reference sequence). This CDR3 is CASSMGADINNEQFF. In DNA form, the CDR3 reads TGTGCCAGCAGCATGGGGGCGGATATTAACAATGAGCAGTTCTTC.

This clone was seen only a few times. CDR3 coding DNA: TGTGCCAGCAGCTTAGAACAGGGCTCCTACAATGAGCAGTTCTTC. This encodes CASSLEQGSYNEQFF. V and J are TRBV7-2 and TRBJ2-1; weak D call: TRBD1 (6 bases). The CDR3 has 15 residues. The germline V and J ends were trimmed by 1 base and 0 bases, with 7 bases remaining between them. Germline V gene sequence: CDR1 SGHTA, CDR2 FQGNSA.

The V call is TRBV18, the J call TRBJ2-5; TRBD2 matches at 7 bases. CDR1 is KGHSH, CDR2 LQKENI, per germline. CDR3 size: 13 residues. J lost 4 bases, V lost 6 bases, and 5 bases had no gene match. The CDR3 sequence is CASSGGFGETQYF. CDR3 bases: TGTGCCAGCTCCGGGGGGTTCGGAGAGACCCAGTACTTC.

This chain joins TRBV18 and TRBJ1-1; D not certain. The germline V gene encodes CDR1 KGHSH and CDR2 LQKENI. V lost 0 bases to trimming and J lost 3 bases, with 11 bases between them. The CDR3 has 15 residues. This CDR3 reads CASSPPPRGDTEAFF. CDR3 sequence (DNA): TGTGCCAGCTCACCACCTCCGCGAGGAGACACTGAAGCTTTCTTT.

This chain links TRBV29-1 with TRBJ1-2; D possibly corresponds to TRBD1 (5 bases). The CDR3 extends over 13 amino acids. Germline CDR1 is SQVTM and CDR2 is ANQGSEA. V gave up 3 bases and J gave up 6 bases, with 14 bases separating them. The CDR3 coding sequence is TGCAGCGTTGACCCAGGGCCGGGTGATGGCTACACCTTC. This sequence encodes CSVDPGPGDGYTF.

This chain connects TRBV4-3 to TRBJ2-7, with 8 positions matching TRBD1. CDR3 length: 13 residues. CDR1 is LGHNA and CDR2 is YSLEER in the germline V gene. The trim removed 4 bases at V and 7 bases at J, leaving 6 bases unmatched. The CDR3: CASSRTGGREQYF. The CDR3 nucleotides are TGCGCCAGCAGCCGTACAGGGGGGAGGGAGCAGTACTTC.

The chain is built from TRBV19 and TRBJ2-3; 9 bases fit TRBD1. V gave up 10 bases and J gave up 2 bases; unmatched junction bases: 10. The CDR3 totals 15 residues. Germline loops: CDR1 LNHDA, CDR2 SQIVND (reference sequence). DNA for the CDR3: TGTGCCACCACTACAACAGGGGGCTTCACAGATACGCAGTATTTT. Its protein product is CATTTTGGFTDTQYF.

The chain carries TRBV27 and TRBJ1-2; 8 bases fit TRBD1. Germline CDR1 and CDR2: MNHEY and SMNVEV (reference sequence). The CDR3 contains 14 residues. V shed 5 bases and J 5 bases; nucleotides not matched to a gene: 7. The CDR3 DNA reads TGTGCCAGCAGTCGTCGACAGGGGATTTATGGCTACACCTTC. This sequence encodes CASSRRQGIYGYTF.

The chain is built from TRBV7-9 and TRBJ2-7; 9 nucleotides line up with TRBD2. This CDR3 has 14 amino acids. V was pared by 5 bases and J by 5 bases, with 7 bases of the junction left unmatched. Germline-derived CDR1 and CDR2 are SEHNR and FQNEAQ (reference sequence). The CDR3, as DNA: TGTGCCAGCAGCCCCCTAGCGGGAACCGACGAGCAGTACTTC. Translation: CASSPLAGTDEQYF. Full variable domain (outside the CDR3, taken from reference TRBV7-9 and TRBJ2-7): DTGVSQNPRHKITKRGQNVTFRCDPISEHNRLYWYRQTLGQGPEFLTYFQNEAQLEKSRLLSDRFSAERPKGSFSTLEIQRTEQGDSAMYLCASSPLAGTDEQYFGPGTRLTVT.

V is TRBV24-1 and J is TRBJ2-3; 8 positions match TRBD2. V lost 3 bases, J lost 3 bases, and 13 bases stayed unmatched. CDR3 size: 18 residues. Germline assignment: CDR1 KGHDR and CDR2 SFDVKD. CDR3 residues: CATSDPPGGRVETDTQYF. CDR3 bases: TGTGCCACCAGTGATCCCCCGGGGGGGAGGGTGGAAACAGATACGCAGTATTTT.

This sequence joins TRBV15 and TRBJ1-4; 7 bases are a match to TRBD1. This CDR3 is built from 17 residues. The germline V gene encodes CDR1 LNHNV and CDR2 YYDKDF (reference sequence). After removal of 1 base from V and 4 bases from J, the junction contained 9 bases not matched to a gene. The CDR3 is CATSRVPYGTDNEKLFF. The DNA for the CDR3 is TGTGCCACCAGCAGAGTTCCCTACGGGACAGATAATGAAAAACTGTTTTTT. Full variable domain (rest looked up from reference TRBV15 and TRBJ1-4): DAMVIQNPRYQVTQFGKPVTLSCSQTLNHNVMYWYQQKSSQAPKLLFHYYDKDFNNEADTPDNFQSRRPNTSFCFLDIRSPGLGDTAMYLCATSRVPYGTDNEKLFFGSGTQLSVL.

V gene TRBV5-1 combines with J gene TRBJ2-1; 8 nucleotides match TRBD2. This CDR3 contains 14 residues. CDR1 SGHRS and CDR2 YFSETQ come from the germline V gene. J lost 9 bases, V lost 4 bases, and 9 bases had no gene match. This CDR3 reads CASSVGRAGGEQFF. The CDR3 coding sequence is TGCGCCAGCAGCGTCGGGAGGGCCGGCGGTGAGCAGTTCTTC.

The chain couples TRBV4-1 to TRBJ2-1, with D perhaps matching TRBD2 (5 bases). Germline V gene sequence: CDR1 MGHRA, CDR2 YSYEKL. This CDR3 is 16 amino acids long. Trimming took off 0 bases at V and 8 bases at J, with 17 bases between the two ends. The CDR3: CASSQDPGSAGHEQFF. The CDR3 DNA sequence: TGCGCCAGCAGCCAAGATCCGGGTAGCGCTGGGCATGAGCAGTTCTTC.

This clone has only one observation. The sample carries other DNA sequences with the same CDR3. The J gene is TRBJ2-7, the V gene TRBV11-3; 7 bases fit TRBD2. CDR1 and CDR2 (germline): SGHNT, YENEEA. The CDR3 length is 14 residues. Trimming at V came to 5 bases and at J to 1 base, leaving 5 bases not matched to a gene. The CDR3 sequence is CASSPKRGSYEQYF. The CDR3 nucleotides are TGTGCCAGCAGCCCTAAGCGGGGATCCTACGAGCAGTACTTC.

The gene calls are TRBV2 and TRBJ2-7; D remains unclear. The CDR3 runs 13 residues. V shed 2 bases and J shed 0 bases, with 5 bases lying between them. Germline lookup yields CDR1 SNHLY and CDR2 FYNNEI. CDR3 in DNA: TGTGCCAGCAGTGAATCTCTCTCCTACGAGCAGTACTTC. Translating gives CASSESLSYEQYF.

This clone turned up a few times. The chain couples TRBV3-1 (or the pseudogene TRBV3-2) to TRBJ1-2, with 9 bases that match TRBD1. The CDR3 length is 14 residues. The germline CDR1 and CDR2 sequences are LGHDT and YNNKEL (reference sequence). V was clipped by 1 base and J by 8 bases; unmatched bases: 5. CDR3 coding DNA: TGTGCCAGCAGCCAAGGGTGGGACAGGGCGGGCTACACCTTC. This sequence encodes CASSQGWDRAGYTF.